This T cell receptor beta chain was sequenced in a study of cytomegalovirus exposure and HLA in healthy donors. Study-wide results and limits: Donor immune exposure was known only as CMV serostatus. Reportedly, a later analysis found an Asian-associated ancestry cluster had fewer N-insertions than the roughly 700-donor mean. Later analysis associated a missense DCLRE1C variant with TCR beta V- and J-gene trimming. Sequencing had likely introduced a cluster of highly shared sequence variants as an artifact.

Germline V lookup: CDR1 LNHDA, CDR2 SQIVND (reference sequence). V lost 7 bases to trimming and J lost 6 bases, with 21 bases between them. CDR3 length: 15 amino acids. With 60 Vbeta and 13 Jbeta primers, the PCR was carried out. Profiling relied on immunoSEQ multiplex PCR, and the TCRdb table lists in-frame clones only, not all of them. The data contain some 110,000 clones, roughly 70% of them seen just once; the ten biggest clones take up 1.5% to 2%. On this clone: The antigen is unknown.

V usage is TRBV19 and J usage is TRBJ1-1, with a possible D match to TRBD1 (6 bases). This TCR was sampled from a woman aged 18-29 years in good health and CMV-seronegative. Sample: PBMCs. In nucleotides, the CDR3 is TGTGCCAGTACCACGGGGGGGCAGGGAGCGCCTGAAGCTTTCTTT. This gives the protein CASTTGGQGAPEAFF.